This TCR beta chain came from a study of T cells in Graves' hyperthyroidism and ophthalmopathy. Study-wide background: Peripheral blood was drawn at first diagnosis, prior to all treatment. General study points: Within blood appeared most thyroid clonotypes that had expanded above 0.001.

Trimming stripped 3 bases from V and 6 bases from J, with 14 bases between. This CDR3 has 14 amino acids. The germline V gene has CDR1 SGDLS and CDR2 YYNGEE. Investigators excluded patients with uncontrolled infection, other autoimmune disease, pregnancy or lactation. The PBMCs had their origin in roughly 10 ml of fresh peripheral blood. RNA transcripts were the template for amplifying TCR beta CDR3 regions. An initial round of RT-PCR targeting the TCR CDR3 relied on the HTBI primer set. TCRdb re-called the multiplex PCR reads with MiXCR, one entry per CDR3 protein. The table includes some 300,000 distinct CDR3 sequences, roughly 18% detected once. Concerning this clonotype: As yet, its antigen is unknown.

V and J are TRBV9 and TRBJ2-3; either TRBD1 or TRBD2 may supply D (5 bases each). The source of this sequence is a man over 45 with Graves' ophthalmopathy. The sequencing input was blood. The CDR3 coding sequence is TGTGCCAGCAGCGCCGAGGGGTCGGACGATACGCAGTATTTT. Its translation: CASSAEGSDDTQYF.